This TCR beta chain was documented in a study of T cell responses to AZD1222 COVID-19 vaccine. Overall study findings and caveats: Spike-specific TCR breadth rose after two AZD1222 doses, and depth rose as well. Repertoires were obtained solely post-peak T cell response. Reportedly, close to half of spike-specific TCRs are directed against unmutated variant regions.

There are 13 residues in the CDR3. Trimming removed 1 base from V and 11 bases from J; junction bases left unmatched: 5. Germline CDR1 and CDR2: LNHDA and SQIVND (reference sequence). This clone has only one observation. Its specificity is not known. The repertoire was sequenced with immunoSEQ multiplex PCR; TCRdb's copy has only in-frame clones and lacks some. The sample carries around 20,000 clones, 84% recorded once. Analysis merged second doses at about 4 or about 12 weeks. Specimen: peripheral blood, collected 28 days after the second AZD1222 dose. The V and J genes are TRBV19 and TRBJ2-1, with 7 bases that match TRBD2. This sequence was found in an adult who received the AZD1222 COVID-19 vaccine. The CDR3 coding sequence is TGTGCCAGTAGTATAGGGGGGGGGACGAAGCAGTTCTTC. Its protein product is CASSIGGGTKQFF.